This T cell receptor (beta chain) is from a study of cytomegalovirus exposure and HLA in healthy donors. Of note for this clone: The antigen is undetermined.

Findings of the study overall: Some V segments could not be told apart, so they were left out, TRBV6-2 and TRBV6-3 among them. Generally TCR sequences proved uncommon, though certain public TCRs appeared in numerous donors. The study recorded 150 to 200 TCR beta chains that were cytomegalovirus-associated.

60 Vbeta and 13 Jbeta primers were used in PCR. Using immunoSEQ multiplex PCR, the repertoire was profiled, and TCRdb retains in-frame clones only, with some absent. The sample lists roughly 110,000 clones; roughly 73% were seen once. This CDR3 contains 16 residues. Germline-derived CDR1 and CDR2 are SGHRS and YFSETQ. The V gene end was trimmed by 4 bases and the J gene end by 9 bases; junction bases not matched to a gene: 7. Sequencing was done on a sample of PBMCs. This chain uses TRBV5-1 with TRBJ2-1; 16 nucleotides match TRBD2. This clonotype was sampled from a man aged 35-49 years in good health and CMV-seronegative. CDR3 coding DNA: TGCGCCAGCAGCCTAGGGACTAGCGGGGGGGGAGTTGAGCAGTTCTTC. This codes for CASSLGTSGGGVEQFF.